The rows below give T cell receptor beta chains drawn from one sample of a study of CXCR3-negative and CXCR3-positive naive CD8 T cells. TCRdb re-called the 5' RACE reads; every CDR3 protein appears as one record, without DNA. This specimen shows over 20,000 distinct CDR3 sequences; the ten leading clones hold more than 15%. What was sequenced was memory CD8+ T cells from blood. The receptor set was obtained from a human donor in good health. Some clones in this sample may be carry-over from other donors' samples. CDR3s include the opening cysteine and the closing phenylalanine or tryptophan. The listing skips clone size in some rows; elsewhere it reads once, few, many or a size class.

j_call | clone_size | v_call | cdr3_aa
TRBJ2-1 | large | TRBV4-1 | CASSHSSGAYNEQFF
TRBJ2-5 | . | TRBV12-3/TRBV12-4 | CASSEDRGLETQYF
TRBJ2-4 | . | TRBV28 | CASSKLAGGVSVKNIQYF
TRBJ2-2 | . | TRBV3-1 | CASLSGRNTGELFF
TRBJ2-3 | . | TRBV6-4 | CASRGLAGSTDTQYF
TRBJ2-1 | . | TRBV28 | CASSLWARGILSSYNEQFF
TRBJ2-1 | . | TRBV25-1 | CASSVSGDYNEQFF
TRBJ2-1 | . | TRBV6-6 | CASSDLAGDPYNEQFF
TRBJ2-3 | . | TRBV4-1 | CASSQGRDSNTDTQYF
TRBJ1-2 | . | TRBV4-3 | CASSPGTGDYGYTF
TRBJ2-7 | . | TRBV7-6 | CASRGQGYEQYF
TRBJ2-5 | . | TRBV28 | CASSLSDQETQYF
TRBJ1-2 | . | TRBV20-1 | CSAPLGTGDLGYGYTF
TRBJ2-2 | . | TRBV12-3/TRBV12-4 | CASRKTENTGELFF
TRBJ2-7 | . | TRBV20-1 | CSARGSGGGDAYEQYF
TRBJ2-3 | . | TRBV24-1 | CATSDPPVTDTQYF
TRBJ2-3 | . | TRBV6-4 | CASSEGTSTDTQYF
TRBJ2-7 | . | TRBV6-4 | CASSEAGQGMEEQYF
TRBJ1-3 | large | TRBV20-1 | CSARDRGADGNTIYF
TRBJ2-2 | . | TRBV5-6 | CASSPITRNTGELFF
TRBJ1-3 | . | TRBV7-9 | CASSFLSDSRISGNTIYF
TRBJ2-7 | . | TRBV25-1 | CASTYGLAGEQYF
TRBJ2-5 | . | TRBV9 | CASSVDVGASGGPVQETQYF
TRBJ2-5 | . | TRBV28 | CASSPQGVAGGFLETQYF
TRBJ1-1 | . | TRBV2 | CASSEAVGGTEAFF
TRBJ2-7 | . | TRBV7-9 | CASRVYGGPSYEQYF
TRBJ2-7 | . | TRBV6-2/TRBV6-3 | CASSYSGGIWPQDLYEQYF
TRBJ2-7 | . | TRBV12-3/TRBV12-4 | CASSPGTFPEPPYEQYF